This TCR beta chain was identified during a study of T cell repertoires in cytomegalovirus infection. Study information: Used in the study were CMV epitopes, some recently identified and HLA-C-restricted, others well-studied and HLA-B-restricted.

TCRdb ran MiXCR on the reads and lists one entry per CDR3 protein. The table records some 940,000 distinct CDR3 sequences, around 32% of them present only once. Concerning this clonotype: Its antigen remains unidentified.

The CDR3 runs to 13 residues. V shed 3 bases and J shed 0 bases, with 5 bases lying between them. Germline lookup yields CDR1 LNHDA and CDR2 SQIVND (reference sequence). The sequence was obtained from a human donor in good health (CMV status not recorded). Some clones in this sample may be carry-over from other donors' samples. The input for sequencing was cultured CD8+ T cells from PBMCs, taken from culture after CMV antigen stimulation. The chain has TRBV19 and TRBJ1-1; D is unclear. CDR3 in DNA: TGTGCCAGTAGTATCATATTGAACACTGAAGCTTTCTTT. Amino acid sequence: CASSIILNTEAFF.